Listed here are 19 T cell receptor beta chains from one sample, sequenced in a study of blood T cell repertoires in COVID-19. Produced via immunoSEQ multiplex PCR; TCRdb's table is partial and in-frame only. The repertoire has 500,000 to 600,000 clones, 70% to 90% of them found once; the top ten carry roughly 7.4%. The sequenced sample consisted of peripheral blood. The receptor source for this set is a woman aged 50 to 60 with COVID-19, enrolled during active disease.

The chain carries TRBV29-1 and TRBJ2-7; the match to TRBD1 covers 7 bases. Germline V gene sequence: CDR1 SQVTM, CDR2 ANQGSEA. J was trimmed by 5 bases and V by 3 bases; bases with no gene match: 10. The CDR3 has 14 amino acids. CDR3 sequence: CSVDGRQGSNEQYF. The CDR3 DNA follows: TGCAGCGTTGACGGCCGACAGGGTTCCAACGAGCAGTACTTC.

This chain joins TRBV11-2 and TRBJ2-1; 11 positions agree with TRBD2. The CDR3 contains 15 residues. V lost 5 bases to trimming and J lost 7 bases; unmatched junction nucleotides: 7. CDR1 is SGHAT and CDR2 is FQNNGV in the germline V gene. CDR3 sequence (DNA): TGTGCCAGCAGCCCCCAACTAGCGGGGGCAAATGAGCAGTTCTTC. Residues: CASSPQLAGANEQFF. The full variable domain, completed using reference TRBV11-2 and TRBJ2-1, is EAGVAQSPRYKIIEKRQSVAFWCNPISGHATLYWYQQILGQGPKLLIQFQNNGVVDDSQLPKDRFSAERLKGVDSTLKIQPAKLEDSAVYLCASSPQLAGANEQFFGPGTRLTVL.

This clone was counted a single time. The same CDR3 is also encoded by other DNA sequences in this sample. The CDR3 bases are TGCGCCAGCAGCTTGGGACAGGGAAATGGCTACACCTTC. Protein product: CASSLGQGNGYTF. V gene TRBV5-1 combines with J gene TRBJ1-2, with 7 bases that match TRBD1. CDR1 SGHRS and CDR2 YFSETQ come from the germline V gene. V lost 0 bases to trimming and J lost 6 bases; unmatched junction nucleotides: 2. CDR3 length equals 13 residues. Full variable domain (missing parts from reference TRBV5-1 and TRBJ1-2): KAGVTQTPRYLIKTRGQQVTLSCSPISGHRSVSWYQQTPGQGLQFLFEYFSETQRNKGNFPGRFSGRQFSNSRSEMNVSTLELGDSALYLCASSLGQGNGYTFGSGTRLTVV.

Concerning this clone itself: This sample includes further DNA sequences coding for the same CDR3. V gene TRBV7-9 combines with J gene TRBJ1-1; D remains unclear. V lost 2 bases, J lost 5 bases, and 9 bases lay in between. CDR1 and CDR2 from the germline V gene are SEHNR and FQNEAQ (reference sequence). This CDR3 region has 13 residues. CDR3 coding DNA: TGTGCCAGCAGCTTATCCCGAGGAACTGAAGCTTTCTTT. The encoded protein is CASSLSRGTEAFF.

The chain combines TRBV11-3 with TRBJ2-5; 8 bases map to TRBD2. There are 14 residues in the CDR3. V was pared by 5 bases and J by 1 base, with 3 bases of the junction left unmatched. Germline V gene sequence: CDR1 SGHNT, CDR2 YENEEA. The CDR3 DNA reads as TGTGCCAGCAGCGCCGGGACTAGCCAAGAGACCCAGTACTTC. It yields the protein CASSAGTSQETQYF.

The J gene is TRBJ1-1, the V gene TRBV4-2; D is perhaps TRBD1 (5 bases). V was clipped by 4 bases and J by 1 base, with 10 bases between them. CDR3 length: 14 residues. Germline V gene sequence: CDR1 LGHNA, CDR2 YNFKEQ. Written as DNA, the CDR3 is TGTGCCAGCAGCCTTATGGGGGGGAACACTGAAGCTTTCTTT. Amino acids: CASSLMGGNTEAFF.

This clone was detected only a few times. This chain uses TRBV5-1 with TRBJ1-3; D ambiguous. Germline-derived CDR1 and CDR2 are SGHRS and YFSETQ. V lost 2 bases and J lost 4, with 16 bases in between. This CDR3 is built from 16 residues. CDR3 sequence reads: CASSFGSSATGNTIYF. The CDR3 DNA is TGCGCCAGCAGCTTCGGGAGTTCGGCCACGGGAAACACCATATATTTT. The full variable domain, completed using reference TRBV5-1 and TRBJ1-3, is KAGVTQTPRYLIKTRGQQVTLSCSPISGHRSVSWYQQTPGQGLQFLFEYFSETQRNKGNFPGRFSGRQFSNSRSEMNVSTLELGDSALYLCASSFGSSATGNTIYFGEGSWLTVV.

V is TRBV5-5 and J is TRBJ2-7; TRBD1 matches at 12 bases. Losses at the gene ends were 4 bases for V and 6 bases for J; bases not matched to a gene: 8. The CDR3 runs 15 residues. The germline gives CDR1 SGHKS, CDR2 YYEKEE (reference sequence). The CDR3 DNA reads as TGTGCCAGCAGCGCTGGGACAGGGGGCACGGGCGAGCAGTACTTC. This gives the protein CASSAGTGGTGEQYF.

The rearrangement uses TRBV5-1 and TRBJ2-3; the match to TRBD1 covers 7 bases. J gave up 4 bases and V 4 bases, and 6 bases lay outside the gene matches. The CDR3 is 14 amino acids. Per the germline V gene, CDR1 is SGHRS and CDR2 is YFSETQ. The CDR3 region has the DNA TGCGCCAGCAGCGTTAGACAGGGTCCAGATACGCAGTATTTT. The encoded protein is CASSVRQGPDTQYF.

As for this clone: The sample has other DNA sequences that encode this CDR3 too. The chain combines TRBV10-3 with TRBJ1-1; D unresolved. The V gene lost 0 bases and the J gene lost 2 bases, with 7 bases spanning the gap. The CDR3 extends over 14 amino acids. Germline V CDR1 and CDR2: ENHRY, SYGVKD. CDR3 sequence reads: CAISESSGNTEAFF. The DNA for the CDR3 is TGTGCCATCAGTGAGTCGTCAGGTAACACTGAAGCTTTCTTT.

The chain has TRBV7-2 and TRBJ2-7; D is unresolved. With 5 bases removed from V and 3 bases from J, the gap between germline ends came to 14 bases. The CDR3 is made up of 14 amino acids. The germline V gene encodes CDR1 SGHTA and CDR2 FQGNSA. This chain's CDR3 is CASSPFQTSYEQYF. The DNA for the CDR3 is TGTGCCAGCAGCCCTTTTCAGACAAGCTACGAGCAGTACTTC.

V and J are TRBV4-2 and TRBJ2-7, with TRBD1 as a possible D gene (6 bases). V lost 3 bases and J lost 4, with 22 bases in between. CDR3 length: 17 residues. Germline V CDR1 and CDR2: LGHNA, YNFKEQ. The DNA of the CDR3 is TGTGCCAGCAGCCACCCCGGGTATCTGGGGGCCGCGTACGAGCAGTACTTC. It translates to CASSHPGYLGAAYEQYF.

The genes are TRBV11-2 and TRBJ2-3; no firm D call. Germline CDR1 reads SGHAT; CDR2 reads FQNNGV. The ends were cut back, 1 base at V and 4 bases at J, with 6 bases in the middle. This CDR3 has 13 amino acids. CDR3 nucleotides: TGTGCCAGCAGCTTAGGTCGGGCAGATACGCAGTATTTT. This sequence encodes CASSLGRADTQYF.

V usage is TRBV5-4 and J usage is TRBJ1-2; 7 bases map to TRBD1. There are 17 residues in the CDR3. Germline V gives CDR1 SGHNT, CDR2 YYREEE (reference sequence). V shed 5 bases, J shed 8 bases, and the junction held 21 bases outside the gene matches. Written as DNA, the CDR3 is TGTGCCAGCAGTTCCCATCCGGGACAGATTATAATAACGGGCTACACCTTC. It encodes CASSSHPGQIIITGYTF.

The V and J genes are TRBV20-1 and TRBJ2-7, with TRBD2 as a possible D gene (6 bases). From germline, CDR1 is DFQATT and CDR2 SNEGSKA (reference sequence). This CDR3 has 13 amino acids. The V end was cut by 3 bases, the J end by 6 bases, with 15 bases between. CDR3 region: CSASRGLPLEQYF. The CDR3, as DNA: TGCAGTGCTAGTCGGGGACTGCCCCTCGAGCAGTACTTC.

The genes are TRBV27 and TRBJ1-1, with a possible D match to TRBD1 (6 bases). The V end was cut by 3 bases, the J end by 9 bases, with 8 bases between. CDR1 and CDR2 (germline): MNHEY, SMNVEV (reference sequence). The CDR3 runs 11 residues. This chain's CDR3 is CASSFGGQAFF. DNA of the CDR3: TGTGCCAGCAGTTTCGGGGGGCAAGCTTTCTTT.

This clone was seen only a few times. At the DNA level, this CDR3 is encoded by other sequences in the same sample as well. The J gene is TRBJ1-1, the V gene TRBV9; D perhaps matches TRBD1 (6 bases). The germline CDR1 and CDR2 sequences are SGDLS and YYNGEE. The CDR3 covers 13 residues. Trimming removed 0 bases from V and 5 bases from J, with 8 bases in between. The CDR3, as DNA: TGTGCCAGCAGCGTAGCAGGGGAGACTGAAGCTTTCTTT. Translating gives CASSVAGETEAFF.

The chain is built from TRBV29-1 and TRBJ2-1; 7 bases are shared with TRBD1. The V gene end was trimmed by 7 bases and the J gene end by 2 bases; junction bases not matched to a gene: 8. CDR1 and CDR2 from the germline V gene are SQVTM and ANQGSEA. The CDR3 runs 14 residues. Here the CDR3 DNA reads TGCAGCGCTGGTGACAGGGTCGCCTACAATGAGCAGTTCTTC. This gives the protein CSAGDRVAYNEQFF.

The J gene is TRBJ2-7, the V gene TRBV6-2 or TRBV6-3, with 8 bases matching TRBD2. This CDR3 is built from 15 residues. J was trimmed by 4 bases and V by 2 bases; bases with no gene match: 7. Germline V lookup: CDR1 MNHEY, CDR2 SVGEGT. The chain's CDR3 is CASSYGLAGKYEQYF. The CDR3 nucleotides read TGTGCCAGCAGTTACGGTTTAGCGGGAAAATACGAGCAGTACTTC.